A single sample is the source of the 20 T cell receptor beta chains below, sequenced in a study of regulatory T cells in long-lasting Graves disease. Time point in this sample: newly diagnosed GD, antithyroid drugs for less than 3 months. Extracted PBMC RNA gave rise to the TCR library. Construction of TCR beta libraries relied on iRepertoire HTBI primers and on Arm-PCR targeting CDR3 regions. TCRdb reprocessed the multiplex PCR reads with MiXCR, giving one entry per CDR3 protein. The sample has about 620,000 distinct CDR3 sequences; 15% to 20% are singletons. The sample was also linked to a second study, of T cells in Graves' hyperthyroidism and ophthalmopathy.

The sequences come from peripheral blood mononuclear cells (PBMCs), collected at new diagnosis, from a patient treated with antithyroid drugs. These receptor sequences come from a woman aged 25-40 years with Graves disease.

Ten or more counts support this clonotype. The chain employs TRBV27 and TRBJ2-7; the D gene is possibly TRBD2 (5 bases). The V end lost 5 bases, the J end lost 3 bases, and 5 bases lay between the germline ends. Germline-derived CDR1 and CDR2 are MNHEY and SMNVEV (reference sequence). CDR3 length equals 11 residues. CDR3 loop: CASSGGYEQYF. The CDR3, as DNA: TGTGCCAGCAGTGGAGGCTACGAGCAGTACTTC.

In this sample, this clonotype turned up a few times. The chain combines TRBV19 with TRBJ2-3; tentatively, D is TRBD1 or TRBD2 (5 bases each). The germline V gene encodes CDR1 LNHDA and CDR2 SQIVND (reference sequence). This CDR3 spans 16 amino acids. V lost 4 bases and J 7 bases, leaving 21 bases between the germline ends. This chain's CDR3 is CASSSPRDAIGNTQYF. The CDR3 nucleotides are TGTGCCAGTAGTAGCCCCAGGGACGCGATCGGAAATACGCAGTATTTT.

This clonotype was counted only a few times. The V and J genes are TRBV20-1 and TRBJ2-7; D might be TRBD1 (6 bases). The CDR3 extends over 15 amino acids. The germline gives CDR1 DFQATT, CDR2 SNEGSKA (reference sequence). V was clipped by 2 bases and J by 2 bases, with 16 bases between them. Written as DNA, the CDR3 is TGCAGTGCTAGATTAACAGGGAACTTTCCCTACGAGCAGTACTTC. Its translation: CSARLTGNFPYEQYF.

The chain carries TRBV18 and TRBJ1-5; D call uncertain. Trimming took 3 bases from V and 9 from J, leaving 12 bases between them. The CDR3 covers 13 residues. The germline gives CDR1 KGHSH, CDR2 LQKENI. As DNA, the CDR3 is TGTGCCAGCTCACCCTCCCCATCACGGCCCCAGCATTTT. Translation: CASSPSPSRPQHF.

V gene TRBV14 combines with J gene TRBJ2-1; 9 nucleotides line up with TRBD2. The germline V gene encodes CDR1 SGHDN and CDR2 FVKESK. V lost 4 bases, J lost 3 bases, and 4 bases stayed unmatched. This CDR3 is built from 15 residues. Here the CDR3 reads CASSRSSGVYNEQFF. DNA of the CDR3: TGTGCCAGCAGCCGGTCTAGCGGGGTCTACAATGAGCAGTTCTTC.

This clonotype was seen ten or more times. CDR3 sequence (DNA): TGTGCCAGCAGCTTTATGGGTACCCAAGAGACCCAGTACTTC. Translation: CASSFMGTQETQYF. The V and J genes are TRBV7-2 and TRBJ2-5; the D is unclear. Germline V gene data show CDR1 as SGHTA and CDR2 as FQGNSA. Trimming left V 3 bases short and J 1 base short, with 9 bases between. There are 14 residues in the CDR3. The whole variable domain, remainder taken from reference TRBV7-2 and TRBJ2-5, is GAGVSQSPSNKVTEKGKDVELRCDPISGHTALYWYRQSLGQGLEFLIYFQGNSAPDKSGLPSDRFSAERTGGSVSTLTIQRTQQEDSAVYLCASSFMGTQETQYFGPGTRLLVL.

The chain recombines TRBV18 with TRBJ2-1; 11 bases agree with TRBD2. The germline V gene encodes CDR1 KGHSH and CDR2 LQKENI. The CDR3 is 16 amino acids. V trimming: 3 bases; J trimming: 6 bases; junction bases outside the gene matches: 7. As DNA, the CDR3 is TGTGCCAGCTCACCGCAACTAGCGGGAGTCCGCAATGAGCAGTTCTTC. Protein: CASSPQLAGVRNEQFF.

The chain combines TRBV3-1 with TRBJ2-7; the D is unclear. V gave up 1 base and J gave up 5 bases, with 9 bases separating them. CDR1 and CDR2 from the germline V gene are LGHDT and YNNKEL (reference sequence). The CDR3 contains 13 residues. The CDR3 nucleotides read TGTGCCAGCAGCCAAGCTGGATTCCACGAGCAGTACTTC. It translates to CASSQAGFHEQYF.

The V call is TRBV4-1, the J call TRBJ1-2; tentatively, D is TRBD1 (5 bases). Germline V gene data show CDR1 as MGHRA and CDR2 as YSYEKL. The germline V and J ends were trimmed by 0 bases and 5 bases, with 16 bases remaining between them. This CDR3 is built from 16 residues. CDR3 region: CASSQDPGPGFYGYTF. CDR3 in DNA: TGCGCCAGCAGCCAAGATCCGGGACCAGGGTTTTATGGCTACACCTTC.

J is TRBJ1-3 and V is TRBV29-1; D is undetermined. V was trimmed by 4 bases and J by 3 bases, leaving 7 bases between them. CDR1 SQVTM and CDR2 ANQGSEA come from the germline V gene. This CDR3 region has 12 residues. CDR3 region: CSVVEFGNTIYF. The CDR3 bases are TGCAGCGTTGTTGAATTTGGAAACACCATATATTTT.

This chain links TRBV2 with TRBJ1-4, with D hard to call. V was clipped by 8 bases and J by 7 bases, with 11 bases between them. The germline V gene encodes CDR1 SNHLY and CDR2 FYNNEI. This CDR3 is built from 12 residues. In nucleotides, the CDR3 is TGTGCCAGCGGTTACAGTCGTGAAAAACTGTTTTTT. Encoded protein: CASGYSREKLFF.

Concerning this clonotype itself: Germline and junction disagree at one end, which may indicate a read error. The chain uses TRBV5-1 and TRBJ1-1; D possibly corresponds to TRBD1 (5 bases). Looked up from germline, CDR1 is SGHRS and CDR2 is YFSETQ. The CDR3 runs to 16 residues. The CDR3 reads CANSLEGFGTFFEAFF. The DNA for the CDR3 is TGCGCCAACAGCTTGGAGGGATTTGGGACGTTCTTTGAAGCTTTCTTT.

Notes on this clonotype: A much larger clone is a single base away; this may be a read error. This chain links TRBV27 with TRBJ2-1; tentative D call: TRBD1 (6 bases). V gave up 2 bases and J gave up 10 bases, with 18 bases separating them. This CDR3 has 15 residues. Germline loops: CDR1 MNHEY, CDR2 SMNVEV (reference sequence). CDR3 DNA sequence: TGTGCCAGCAGTTTAGGTGCAGGGGAGTCCTACGAGCAGTTCTTC. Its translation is CASSLGAGESYEQFF.

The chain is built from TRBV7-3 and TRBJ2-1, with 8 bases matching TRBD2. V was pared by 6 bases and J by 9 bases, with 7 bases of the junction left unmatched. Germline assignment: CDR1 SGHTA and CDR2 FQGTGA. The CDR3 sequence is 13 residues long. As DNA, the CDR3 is TGTGCCAGCAGGGCAGGACTAGCTGGTGAGCAGTTCTTC. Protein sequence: CASRAGLAGEQFF.

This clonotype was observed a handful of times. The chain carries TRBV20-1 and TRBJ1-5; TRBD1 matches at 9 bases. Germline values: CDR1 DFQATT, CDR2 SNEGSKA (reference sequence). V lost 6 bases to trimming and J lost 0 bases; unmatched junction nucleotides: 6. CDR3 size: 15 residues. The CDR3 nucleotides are TGCAGTGCCCCCCGGACAGGGGATAGCAATCAGCCCCAGCATTTT. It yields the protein CSAPRTGDSNQPQHF.

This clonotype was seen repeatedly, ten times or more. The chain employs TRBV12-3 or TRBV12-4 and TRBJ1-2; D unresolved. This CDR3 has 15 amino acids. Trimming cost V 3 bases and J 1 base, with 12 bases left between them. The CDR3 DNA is TGTGCCAGCAGTTTGGGCGGGAAAGTTAACTATGGCTACACCTTC. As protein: CASSLGGKVNYGYTF.

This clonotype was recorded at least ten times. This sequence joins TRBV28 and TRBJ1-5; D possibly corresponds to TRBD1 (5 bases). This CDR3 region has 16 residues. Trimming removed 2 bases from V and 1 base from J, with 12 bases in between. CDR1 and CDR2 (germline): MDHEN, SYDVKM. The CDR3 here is CASSLGGARSNQPQHF. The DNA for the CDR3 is TGTGCCAGCAGTTTAGGTGGGGCTAGAAGCAATCAGCCCCAGCATTTT.

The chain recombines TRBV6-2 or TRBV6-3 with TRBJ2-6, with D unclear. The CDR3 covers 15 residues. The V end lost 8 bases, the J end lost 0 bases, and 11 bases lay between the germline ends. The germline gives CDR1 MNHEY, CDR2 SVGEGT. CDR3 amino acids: CASLGSSSGANVLTF. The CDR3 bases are TGTGCCAGCCTCGGATCCTCCTCTGGGGCCAACGTCCTGACTTTC.

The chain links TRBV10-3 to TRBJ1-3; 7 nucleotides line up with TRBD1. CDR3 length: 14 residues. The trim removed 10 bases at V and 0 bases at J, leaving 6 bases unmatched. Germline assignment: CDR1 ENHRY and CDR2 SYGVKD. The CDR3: CATTTGNSGNTIYF. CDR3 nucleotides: TGTGCCACTACGACAGGGAACTCTGGAAACACCATATATTTT.

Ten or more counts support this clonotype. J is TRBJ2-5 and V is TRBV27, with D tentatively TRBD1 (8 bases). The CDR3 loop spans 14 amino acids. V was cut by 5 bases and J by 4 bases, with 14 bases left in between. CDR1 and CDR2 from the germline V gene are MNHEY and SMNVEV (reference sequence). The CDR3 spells CASSPYRGGETQYF. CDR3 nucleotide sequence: TGTGCCAGCAGTCCCTACAGGGGGGGAGAGACCCAGTACTTC.